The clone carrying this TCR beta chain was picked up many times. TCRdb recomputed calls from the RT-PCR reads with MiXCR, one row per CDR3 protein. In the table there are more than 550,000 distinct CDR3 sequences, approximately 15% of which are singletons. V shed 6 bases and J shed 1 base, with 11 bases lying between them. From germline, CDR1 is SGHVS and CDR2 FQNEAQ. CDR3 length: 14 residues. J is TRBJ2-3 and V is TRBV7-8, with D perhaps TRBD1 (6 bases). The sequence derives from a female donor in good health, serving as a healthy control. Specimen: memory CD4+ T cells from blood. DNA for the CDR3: TGTGCCAGCAGTCCTCGACAGGGCACAGATACGCAGTATTTT. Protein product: CASSPRQGTDTQYF.